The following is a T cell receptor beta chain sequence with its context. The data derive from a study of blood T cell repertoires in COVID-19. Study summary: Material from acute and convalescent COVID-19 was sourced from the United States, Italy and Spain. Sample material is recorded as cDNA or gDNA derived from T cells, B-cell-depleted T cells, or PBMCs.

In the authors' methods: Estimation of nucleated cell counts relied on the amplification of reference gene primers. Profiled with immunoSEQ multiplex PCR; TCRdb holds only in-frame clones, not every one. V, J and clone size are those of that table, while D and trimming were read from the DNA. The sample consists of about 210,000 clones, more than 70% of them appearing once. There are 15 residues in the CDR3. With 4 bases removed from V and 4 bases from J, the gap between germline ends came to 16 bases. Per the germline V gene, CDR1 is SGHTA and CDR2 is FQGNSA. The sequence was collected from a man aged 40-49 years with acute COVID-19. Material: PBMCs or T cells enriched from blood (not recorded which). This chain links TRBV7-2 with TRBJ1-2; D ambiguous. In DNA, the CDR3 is TGTGCCAGCAGCTCAACAATTGACTACCTCTATGGCTACACCTTC. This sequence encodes CASSSTIDYLYGYTF.